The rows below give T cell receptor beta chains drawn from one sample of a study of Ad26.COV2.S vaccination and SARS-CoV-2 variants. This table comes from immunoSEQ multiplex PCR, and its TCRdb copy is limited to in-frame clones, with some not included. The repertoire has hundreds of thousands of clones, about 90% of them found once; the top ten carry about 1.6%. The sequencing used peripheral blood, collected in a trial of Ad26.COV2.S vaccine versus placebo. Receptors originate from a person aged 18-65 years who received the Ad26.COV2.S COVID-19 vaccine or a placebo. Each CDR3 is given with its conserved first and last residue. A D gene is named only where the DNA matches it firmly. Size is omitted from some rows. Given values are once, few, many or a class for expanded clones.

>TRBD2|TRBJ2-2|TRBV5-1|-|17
CASSILAGGPNTGELFF
TGCGCCAGCAGCATACTAGCGGGGGGGCCGAACACCGGGGAGCTGTTTTTT
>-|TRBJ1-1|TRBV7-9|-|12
CASNRMNTEAFF
TGTGCCAGCAATCGCATGAACACTGAAGCTTTCTTT
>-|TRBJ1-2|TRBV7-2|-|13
CASGLQGVYGYTF
TGTGCCAGCGGACTACAGGGAGTCTATGGCTACACCTTC
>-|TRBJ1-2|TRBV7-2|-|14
CASSAGRGFPGYTF
TGTGCCAGCAGCGCCGGGAGGGGTTTTCCGGGCTACACCTTC
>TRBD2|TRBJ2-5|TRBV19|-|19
CASSTGNLAGGLSQETQYF
TGTGCCAGTAGTACCGGGAACCTAGCGGGGGGCCTAAGCCAAGAGACCCAGTACTTC
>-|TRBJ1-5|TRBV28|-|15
CASVGGGPGNQPQHF
TGTGCCAGCGTTGGGGGGGGCCCTGGCAATCAGCCCCAGCATTTT
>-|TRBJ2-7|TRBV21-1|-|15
CASSKSGGVSSEQYF
TGTGCCAGCAGCAAGAGCGGGGGTGTATCTTCCGAGCAGTACTTC
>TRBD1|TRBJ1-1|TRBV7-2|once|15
CASRRGQVMNTEAFF
TGTGCCAGCAGGCGGGGACAGGTGATGAACACTGAAGCTTTCTTT
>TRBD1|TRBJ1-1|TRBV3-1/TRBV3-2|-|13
CASRKTGETEAFF
TGTGCCAGCAGAAAGACAGGGGAGACTGAAGCTTTCTTT
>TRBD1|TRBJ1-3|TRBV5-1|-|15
CASSPGQPSGNTIYF
TGCGCCAGCAGCCCGGGACAGCCTTCTGGAAACACCATATATTTT
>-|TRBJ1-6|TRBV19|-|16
CASRLGAPGYNSPLHF
TGTGCCAGTAGGCTTGGGGCCCCTGGATATAATTCACCCCTCCACTTT
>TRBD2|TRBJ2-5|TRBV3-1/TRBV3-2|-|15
CASSHERGAAKTQYF
TGTGCCAGCAGCCATGAGCGGGGGGCCGCGAAGACCCAGTACTTC
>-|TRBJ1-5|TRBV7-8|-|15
CASSLGVYSNQPQHF
TGTGCCAGCAGCTTAGGGGTGTATAGCAATCAGCCCCAGCATTTT
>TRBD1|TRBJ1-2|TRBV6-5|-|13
CASSQGQIYGYTF
TGTGCCAGCAGCCAGGGACAGATCTATGGCTACACCTTC
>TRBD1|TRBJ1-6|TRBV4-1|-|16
CASSQEVGQTNSPLHF
TGCGCCAGCAGCCAAGAAGTGGGACAGACGAATTCACCCCTCCACTTT
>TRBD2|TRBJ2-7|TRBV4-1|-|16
CASSPARGVQSYEQYF
TGCGCCAGCAGCCCGGCACGGGGGGTTCAATCCTACGAGCAGTACTTC
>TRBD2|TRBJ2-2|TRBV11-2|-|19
CASTKTPARRGLNTGELFF
TGTGCCAGCACCAAAACCCCGGCCCGACGGGGACTAAACACCGGGGAGCTGTTTTTT
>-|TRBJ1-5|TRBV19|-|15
CASSRVGNSNQPQHF
TGTGCCAGTAGTAGGGTCGGGAATAGCAATCAGCCCCAGCATTTT
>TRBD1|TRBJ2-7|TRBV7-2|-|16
CASSLEAGTGFGEQYF
TGTGCCAGCAGCTTAGAGGCAGGGACAGGGTTTGGCGAGCAGTACTTC
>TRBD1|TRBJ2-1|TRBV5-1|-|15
CASNNGQGRYNEQFF
TGCGCCAGCAACAACGGACAGGGGCGGTACAATGAGCAGTTCTTC
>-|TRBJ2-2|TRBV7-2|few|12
CASSRSTGELFF
TGTGCCAGCAGCAGAAGCACCGGGGAGCTGTTTTTT
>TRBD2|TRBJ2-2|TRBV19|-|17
CASQIAGLAVNTGELFF
TGTGCCAGTCAGATCGCAGGACTAGCGGTTAACACCGGGGAGCTGTTTTTT
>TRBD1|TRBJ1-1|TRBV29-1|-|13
CSAAGTARFQAFF
TGCAGCGCTGCCGGGACAGCAAGGTTCCAAGCTTTCTTT